Detailed here is one T cell receptor (beta chain). This specimen comes from a study of blood T cells in healthy people across ages. Through a sample-barcoded 5' primer and a J-beta primer mix, a second PCR was run for roughly 6 to 11 cycles. TCRdb analysed the 5' RACE reads with MiXCR anew, one entry per CDR3 protein. The sample holds roughly 2 million distinct CDR3 sequences; roughly 49% are singletons and the top ten take around 2.1%. The sequenced material came from blood. The sequence derives from a woman aged 40 to 50 in good health.

Written as DNA, the CDR3 is TGTGCCAGCAGTGCCCGCGGGGCCGGCACAGATACGCAGTATTTT. It specifies CASSARGAGTDTQYF. This sequence joins TRBV28 and TRBJ2-3; a weak D match, TRBD2 (6 bases). The CDR3 length is 15 residues. Trimming pared 5 bases from V and 1 base from J, leaving 13 bases between. Germline CDR1 is MDHEN and CDR2 is SYDVKM.